A selection of T cell receptor beta chains follows, all from one sample in a study of T cells after yellow fever vaccination. In TCRdb, the 5' RACE reads were re-called with MiXCR into one record per CDR3 protein. The data show some 110,000 distinct CDR3 sequences, 6.5% to 9% seen once. Source: CD4+ T cells sorted from PBMCs, taken roughly 45 days after the first yellow fever vaccination. These receptors came from a man between 18 and 29 years old who received the YFV17D yellow fever vaccine. The CDR3 runs from the conserved cysteine through the conserved F or W. The D gene is left open where the match is weak. Size values are once, few and many counts, or a class for expanded clones, and some rows have none.

DNA | CDR3 | J | V | D | size
TGTGCCAGCAAGGACAGGCCAAACAATGAGCAGTTCTTC | CASKDRPNNEQFF | TRBJ2-1 | TRBV12-3/TRBV12-4 | TRBD1 | many
TGCAGTGCCCCTCCCGGGGCCAGCACAGATACGCAGTATTTT | CSAPPGASTDTQYF | TRBJ2-3 | TRBV20-1 | - | many
TGTGCCACCAGCAGGACGCTAGCGGGGGCCTACGAGCAGTACTTC | CATSRTLAGAYEQYF | TRBJ2-7 | TRBV15 | TRBD2 | many
TGCAGTGCAACCTCGCTAGCGGCTCGCTACAATGAGCAGTTCTTC | CSATSLAARYNEQFF | TRBJ2-1 | TRBV20-1 | TRBD2 | many
TGTGCCAGCAGCCAAGGCGGGGTTAATGAGCAGTTCTTC | CASSQGGVNEQFF | TRBJ2-1 | TRBV3-1 | - | many
TGCAGTGCTAGTTCGAGGGGCAGGGATGAGCAGTTCTTC | CSASSRGRDEQFF | TRBJ2-1 | TRBV20-1 | - | many
TGTGCCAGCAGTTTTTCCCAGGGGGCGGTTGGCTACACCTTC | CASSFSQGAVGYTF | TRBJ1-2 | TRBV27 | TRBD1 | many
TGCAGTGCTAGAGATCGACCAAACGATCCTAATCAGCCCCAGCATTTT | CSARDRPNDPNQPQHF | TRBJ1-5 | TRBV20-1 | - | few
TGTGCCAGCAGTAATAGGAGGAGCACAGATACGCAGTATTTT | CASSNRRSTDTQYF | TRBJ2-3 | TRBV2 | - | many
TGTGCCACCAGCAGAGAAAGGGGCAATCAGCCCCAGCATTTT | CATSRERGNQPQHF | TRBJ1-5 | TRBV15 | - | -
TGCGCCAGCAGCTTCGCAGGGGTTTGGTCACCCCTCCACTTT | CASSFAGVWSPLHF | TRBJ1-6 | TRBV5-1 | - | few
TGCGCCAGCAGAGAACGGGCCAACGACTACGAGCAGTACTTC | CASRERANDYEQYF | TRBJ2-7 | TRBV5-1 | - | few
TGCAGTGCTACGTCCGGGACAGGGGGTCGGGAGCTGTTTTTT | CSATSGTGGRELFF | TRBJ2-2 | TRBV20-1 | TRBD1 | many
TGCAGAATGGGCGGAGACACAGATACGCAGTATTTT | CRMGGDTDTQYF | TRBJ2-3 | TRBV20-1 | - | few
TGTGCCAGCAGCTGGGACGGACAGACTACAAACTATGGCTACACCTTC | CASSWDGQTTNYGYTF | TRBJ1-2 | TRBV9 | - | few
TGTGCCAGCAGCCAAGATGAGTCGCCAGGGTATTCCTACGAGCAGTACTTC | CASSQDESPGYSYEQYF | TRBJ2-7 | TRBV14 | - | many
TGTGCCAGCAGCTTACAGGGGGTTCAAGAGACCCAGTACTTC | CASSLQGVQETQYF | TRBJ2-5 | TRBV7-9 | TRBD1 | few
TGTGCCATCAGGACTAGCCCCACAGATACGCAGTATTTT | CAIRTSPTDTQYF | TRBJ2-3 | TRBV10-3 | TRBD2 | many
TGCGCCAGCAGCTATTCTCCGGGACTAGGGAACCAAGAGACCCAGTACTTC | CASSYSPGLGNQETQYF | TRBJ2-5 | TRBV5-1 | TRBD2 | many
TGTGCCAGCAGCTGGGTAGCCGCAGATACGCAGTATTTT | CASSWVAADTQYF | TRBJ2-3 | TRBV7-2 | - | many
TGTGCTAGTGGTTGGGAGCGGGGGGGCCTCGGTACAGATACGCAGTATTTT | CASGWERGGLGTDTQYF | TRBJ2-3 | TRBV12-5 | TRBD2 | many
TGTGCCAGCAGCCTGGACAGGAACACCGGGGAGCTGTTTTTT | CASSLDRNTGELFF | TRBJ2-2 | TRBV7-3 | - | many
TGTGCCAGCAGCTTAGGACAGACTGAAGCTTTCTTT | CASSLGQTEAFF | TRBJ1-1 | TRBV5-6 | - | many
TGTGCCAGCACCTTTTGGGGGGGACCTCAGACCCAGTACTTC | CASTFWGGPQTQYF | TRBJ2-5 | TRBV2 | TRBD2 | many
TGTGCCAGCAGCTTAGCGGGCAGGGCGACGAGCTACACCTTC | CASSLAGRATSYTF | TRBJ1-2 | TRBV7-2 | - | many
TGTGCCAGTAGTATAGATGCAGGGGTTTATAATTCACCCCTCCACTTT | CASSIDAGVYNSPLHF | TRBJ1-6 | TRBV19 | - | few
TGTGCCAGCAGCTCCCGGATGGCAGAGACCCAGTACTTC | CASSSRMAETQYF | TRBJ2-5 | TRBV7-8 | - | many
TGCGCCAGCAGCCACCAGGGAAACGGCTACACCTTC | CASSHQGNGYTF | TRBJ1-2 | TRBV4-3 | - | few
TGTGCCAGCAGTTTATCTTTACAGGGAAATGAAAAACTGTTTTTT | CASSLSLQGNEKLFF | TRBJ1-4 | TRBV12-3/TRBV12-4 | - | few
TGTGCCAGCAGATGGACTAGCGGGGGACATCCCTTTAGCACAGATACGCAGTATTTT | CASRWTSGGHPFSTDTQYF | TRBJ2-3 | TRBV4-2 | TRBD2 | many
TGTGCCAGCAGCTTACAAAGGGGCGCGGAGACCCAGTACTTC | CASSLQRGAETQYF | TRBJ2-5 | TRBV7-2 | - | many
TGTGCCAGCAGCTTAGGCGGGGGCTACTACAATGAGCAGTTCTTC | CASSLGGGYYNEQFF | TRBJ2-1 | TRBV7-3 | - | many
TGTGCCAGCAGCTTATACGGGGGGAGCTCCTACAATGAGCAGTTCTTC | CASSLYGGSSYNEQFF | TRBJ2-1 | TRBV7-9 | TRBD2 | many
TGTGCCAGTAGCGGGACTGGGTTGGTCAGGACCCAGTACTTC | CASSGTGLVRTQYF | TRBJ2-5 | TRBV19 | - | few
TGCGCCAGCAGCCAAGCCGGGACCGCGGGTAACACCATATATTTT | CASSQAGTAGNTIYF | TRBJ1-3 | TRBV4-1 | - | few
TGTGCCAGCAGCTTATTCCAAGGGGGGACCGGGGAGCTGTTTTTT | CASSLFQGGTGELFF | TRBJ2-2 | TRBV7-2 | - | many
TGTGCCAGCAGCCAGAACTCTGGGGCCAACGTCCTGACTTTC | CASSQNSGANVLTF | TRBJ2-6 | TRBV6-2/TRBV6-3 | - | many
TGCGCCAGCAGCTTGGAAGTAGGAGGGCCTCTTAACTATGGCTACACCTTC | CASSLEVGGPLNYGYTF | TRBJ1-2 | TRBV5-1 | - | many
TGCGCCGCCATACGGCTGGTACTAGCGCACCAAGAGACCCAGTACTTC | CAAIRLVLAHQETQYF | TRBJ2-5 | TRBV23-1 | TRBD2 | -
TGTGCCAGCAGTTACTCGAGGGGGACTAAAGAGACCCAGTACTTC | CASSYSRGTKETQYF | TRBJ2-5 | TRBV6-5 | - | many